These 27 T cell receptor beta chains originate from one sample sequenced in a study of PD-1 blockade in classical Hodgkin lymphoma. Time point reported: newly diagnosed, previously untreated cHL patient sample. Starting with thawed PBMCs, CD4+ T cells were purified by magnetic negative selection. Clones were read by immunoSEQ multiplex PCR, and TCRdb kept only the in-frame ones, dropping some. This table holds some 23,000 clones, about 90% found once. Sequences were obtained from CD4+ T cells from blood. These receptors were taken from a human donor with classical Hodgkin lymphoma.

V usage is TRBV4-3 and J usage is TRBJ1-1, with 11 bases lining up with TRBD1. The CDR3 consists of 16 residues. Trimming at V came to 3 bases and at J to 4 bases, leaving 7 bases not matched to a gene. Germline-derived CDR1 and CDR2 are LGHNA and YSLEER. CDR3 loop: CASSQDRGRLGTEAFF. CDR3 sequence (DNA): TGCGCCAGCAGCCAGGACAGGGGGCGACTTGGCACTGAAGCTTTCTTT.

The J gene is TRBJ2-1, the V gene TRBV19; D may be TRBD1 or TRBD2 (5 bases each). Germline CDR1 is LNHDA and CDR2 is SQIVND (reference sequence). Trimming cost V 1 base and J 4 bases, with 11 bases left between them. The CDR3 has 15 amino acids. The CDR3 loop reads CASSIGTRGYNEQFF. In nucleotides, the CDR3 is TGTGCCAGTAGTATAGGGACGAGGGGATACAATGAGCAGTTCTTC.

This rearrangement joins TRBV11-2 to TRBJ2-3; 7 bases agree with TRBD1. Germline V gene lookup returns CDR1 SGHAT and CDR2 FQNNGV. V dropped 0 bases and J dropped 4; count of bases not matched to a gene: 7. This CDR3 contains 16 residues. The CDR3 nucleotides read TGTGCCAGCAGCTTAGATAGGACAGGAGTTTCAGATACGCAGTATTTT. It encodes CASSLDRTGVSDTQYF.

V is TRBV5-5 and J is TRBJ2-7, with a tentative D call TRBD1 (6 bases). CDR3 length: 14 amino acids. V gave up 1 base and J gave up 3 bases, with 11 bases separating them. Germline V gene lookup returns CDR1 SGHKS and CDR2 YYEKEE (reference sequence). CDR3 protein: CASSLTGSNYEQYF. CDR3 nucleotides: TGTGCCAGCAGCTTGACAGGGTCCAACTACGAGCAGTACTTC. Supplemented by reference TRBV5-5 and TRBJ2-7, the full variable domain reads DAGVTQSPTHLIKTRGQQVTLRCSPISGHKSVSWYQQVLGQGPQFIFQYYEKEERGRGNFPDRFSARQFPNYSSELNVNALLLGDSALYLCASSLTGSNYEQYFGPGTRLTVT.

This sequence joins TRBV6-5 and TRBJ1-1; weak D call: TRBD1 (6 bases). Deletions cut 8 bases from V and 4 bases from J, with 20 bases between. This CDR3 is built from 15 residues. Germline CDR1 reads MNHEY; CDR2 reads SVGAGI. CDR3 DNA sequence: TGTGCCAGCTTTAGGACCGGGAAAGGGGGCACTGAAGCTTTCTTT. Protein: CASFRTGKGGTEAFF.

The chain uses TRBV6-6 and TRBJ1-2; D not certain. Trimming took 8 bases from V and 5 from J, leaving 15 bases between them. The germline V gene encodes CDR1 MNHNY and CDR2 SVGAGI (reference sequence). The CDR3 has 13 residues. CDR3 sequence reads: CASGLGKLYGYTF. The DNA for the CDR3 is TGTGCCAGCGGATTAGGAAAGTTATATGGCTACACCTTC.

The chain combines TRBV19 with TRBJ2-1; TRBD2 matches 12 bases. Germline CDR1 reads LNHDA; CDR2 reads SQIVND (reference sequence). CDR3 length: 15 residues. This CDR3 reads CPTIRLAGGQNEQFF. The DNA of the CDR3 is TGTCCCACTATCAGGCTAGCGGGGGGGCAAAATGAGCAGTTCTTC. The complete variable domain, with remaining parts taken from reference TRBV19 and TRBJ2-1, reads DGGITQSPKYLFRKEGQNVTLSCEQNLNHDAMYWYRQDPGQGLRLIYYSQIVNDFQKGDIAEGYSVSREKKESFPLTVTSAQKNPTAFYLCPTIRLAGGQNEQFFGPGTRLTVL.

The chain carries TRBV7-2 and TRBJ1-1, with D perhaps TRBD1 (5 bases). Germline lookup yields CDR1 SGHTA and CDR2 FQGNSA. Trimming stripped 2 bases from V and 0 bases from J, with 13 bases between. The CDR3 contains 16 residues. The CDR3 is CASSLRGTNMNTEAFF. CDR3 DNA sequence: TGTGCCAGCAGCTTAAGGGGCACGAATATGAACACTGAAGCTTTCTTT.

The genes are TRBV4-2 and TRBJ2-5; the match to TRBD2 covers 10 bases. Germline V CDR1 and CDR2: LGHNA, YNFKEQ. The CDR3 has 17 residues. With V trimmed by 1 base and J by 4 bases, 9 bases remained unmatched. The CDR3 here is CASSQVRLAGAVETQYF. The CDR3, as DNA: TGTGCCAGCAGCCAAGTGAGGCTAGCGGGGGCAGTAGAGACCCAGTACTTC.

The V gene is TRBV9, the J gene TRBJ2-3, with D perhaps assigned TRBD1 or TRBD2 (6 bases each). CDR3 length: 13 residues. CDR1 SGDLS and CDR2 YYNGEE come from the germline V gene. Trimming removed 4 bases at V and 6 bases at J, with 12 bases between. In DNA, the CDR3 is TGTGCCAGCAGCTTCGGAGGGGGGGATACGCAGTATTTT. It encodes CASSFGGGDTQYF.

This clone has a single count. This rearrangement joins TRBV18 to TRBJ2-3, with 7 nucleotides matching TRBD1. CDR1 is KGHSH, CDR2 LQKENI, per germline. CDR3 size: 17 residues. With 6 bases clipped from V and 0 bases from J, the junction kept 12 bases outside the gene matches. The chain's CDR3 is CASSQAGGIFSTDTQYF. The CDR3 DNA sequence: TGTGCCAGCTCCCAGGCAGGGGGTATCTTCAGCACAGATACGCAGTATTTT. Full variable domain (remainder filled in from reference TRBV18 and TRBJ2-3): NAGVMQNPRHLVRRRGQEARLRCSPMKGHSHVYWYRQLPEEGLKFMVYLQKENIIDESGMPKERFSAEFPKEGPSILRIQQVVRGDSAAYFCASSQAGGIFSTDTQYFGPGTRLTVL.

V is TRBV9 and J is TRBJ1-1; D may be TRBD1 (5 bases). Trimming shortened V by 0 bases and J by 4 bases, and 16 bases separated the two germline ends. In germline, CDR1 is SGDLS, CDR2 YYNGEE. The CDR3 extends over 16 amino acids. CDR3 coding DNA: TGTGCCAGCAGCGTAGATCAGGGCGGCGGGGTCACTGAAGCTTTCTTT. The encoded protein is CASSVDQGGGVTEAFF.

The genes are TRBV2 and TRBJ1-1; 8 bases map to TRBD1. The V gene end was trimmed by 3 bases and the J gene end by 4 bases; junction bases not matched to a gene: 4. This CDR3 has 14 amino acids. Germline V gene lookup returns CDR1 SNHLY and CDR2 FYNNEI. The CDR3: CASSDQGAVTEAFF. Written as DNA, the CDR3 is TGTGCCAGCAGTGATCAGGGGGCGGTCACTGAAGCTTTCTTT.

This chain uses TRBV6-1 with TRBJ1-2; D is undetermined. The CDR3 is 12 amino acids. CDR1 MNHNS and CDR2 SASEGT come from the germline V gene. V lost 3 bases and J lost 8, with 10 bases in between. This CDR3 is CASSDFGRGYTF. The CDR3 coding sequence is TGTGCCAGCAGTGATTTTGGCCGGGGCTACACCTTC.

The rearrangement uses TRBV5-1 and TRBJ2-7; 7 bases are a match to TRBD2. With 3 bases clipped from V and 4 bases from J, the junction kept 7 bases outside the gene matches. This CDR3 spans 14 amino acids. Germline V gives CDR1 SGHRS, CDR2 YFSETQ. Here the CDR3 DNA reads TGCGCCAGCAGCTCGGGGGGAGAAGCTTACGAGCAGTACTTC. This sequence encodes CASSSGGEAYEQYF.

This chain uses TRBV27 with TRBJ1-1; no clear D. The CDR3 is made up of 13 amino acids. The V and J ends lost 4 bases and 1 base respectively, with 7 bases between them. Germline loops: CDR1 MNHEY, CDR2 SMNVEV (reference sequence). Here the CDR3 DNA reads TGTGCCAGCAGTTCAACGCCGAACACTGAAGCTTTCTTT. Its protein product is CASSSTPNTEAFF.

The chain combines TRBV30 with TRBJ2-1; D gene uncertain. The V gene's germline CDR1 is GTSNPN and CDR2 SVGIG (reference sequence). The germline V and J ends were trimmed by 4 bases and 0 bases, with 16 bases remaining between them. CDR3 length equals 16 residues. The CDR3 DNA follows: TGTGCCTGGAACAAGCCTTTTGGAAGCTCCTACAATGAGCAGTTCTTC. Translated, it gives CAWNKPFGSSYNEQFF. Variable domain in full (rest from reference TRBV30 and TRBJ2-1): SQTIHQWPATLVQPVGSPLSLECTVEGTSNPNLYWYRQAAGRGLQLLFYSVGIGQISSEVPQNLSASRPQDRQFILSSKKLLLSDSGFYLCAWNKPFGSSYNEQFFGPGTRLTVL.

The rearrangement links TRBV2 to TRBJ1-1, with D hard to call. This CDR3 is built from 12 residues. V lost 5 bases and J lost 8, with 12 bases in between. CDR1 is SNHLY, CDR2 FYNNEI, per germline. The CDR3 sequence: CASSLLRAEAFF. The CDR3, as DNA: TGTGCCAGCAGTCTATTGCGGGCGGAAGCTTTCTTT.

This clone was seen just once. CDR3 sequence: CASSLGGTSSYNEQFF. DNA of the CDR3: TGTGCCAGCAGCTTAGGTGGGACTAGCTCCTACAATGAGCAGTTCTTC. This chain uses TRBV11-2 with TRBJ2-1; TRBD2 matches at 8 bases. In germline, CDR1 is SGHAT, CDR2 FQNNGV. The V and J ends lost 1 base and 0 bases, in that order; junction bases with no gene match: 2. This CDR3 has 16 amino acids.

The V call is TRBV6-5, the J call TRBJ2-1, with 7 positions matching TRBD2. The germline V gene encodes CDR1 MNHEY and CDR2 SVGAGI. Germline trimming cut 7 bases from V and 14 bases from J; bases unmatched to any gene: 11. This CDR3 spans 12 amino acids. CDR3 sequence: CASNRPGGYKFF. The CDR3 DNA reads as TGTGCCAGCAACAGACCGGGGGGTTATAAGTTCTTC.

The rearrangement joins TRBV18 to TRBJ2-3; a weak D match, TRBD1 (5 bases). The CDR3 loop spans 14 amino acids. Trimming pared 5 bases from V and 5 bases from J, leaving 14 bases between. Germline V CDR1 and CDR2: KGHSH, LQKENI. CDR3 sequence reads: CASSTQGAGDTQYF. The CDR3 bases are TGTGCCAGCTCAACCCAGGGTGCCGGAGATACGCAGTATTTT.

The chain carries TRBV7-2 and TRBJ2-5; D is unclear. CDR1 is SGHTA and CDR2 is FQGNSA in the germline V gene. V was trimmed by 3 bases and J by 8 bases, leaving 10 bases between them. CDR3 length: 12 amino acids. This CDR3 is CASSFRLGTQYF. For the CDR3, the DNA is TGTGCCAGCAGCTTCCGCCTCGGTACCCAGTACTTC.

This chain joins TRBV19 and TRBJ2-2; TRBD1 is a possible D gene (5 bases). V lost 5 bases, J lost 4 bases, and 14 bases lay in between. This CDR3 is built from 15 residues. From germline, CDR1 is LNHDA and CDR2 SQIVND (reference sequence). CDR3 coding DNA: TGTGCCAGTAGTCCCGCTCGACAGCCCACCGGGGAGCTGTTTTTT. Translation gives CASSPARQPTGELFF. The full variable domain, with the rest looked up from reference TRBV19 and TRBJ2-2, is DGGITQSPKYLFRKEGQNVTLSCEQNLNHDAMYWYRQDPGQGLRLIYYSQIVNDFQKGDIAEGYSVSREKKESFPLTVTSAQKNPTAFYLCASSPARQPTGELFFGEGSRLTVL.

V and J are TRBV4-3 and TRBJ1-1; D ambiguous. CDR1 LGHNA and CDR2 YSLEER come from the germline V gene. The CDR3 has 17 amino acids. Trimming stripped 0 bases from V and 5 bases from J, with 19 bases between. CDR3 DNA: TGCGCCAGCAGCCAAGAACCACAATTGGCAACGGGGACTGAAGCTTTCTTT. Amino acid sequence: CASSQEPQLATGTEAFF.

The chain links TRBV6-5 to TRBJ1-2; D unclear. V lost 2 bases, J lost 2 bases, and 12 bases lay in between. Germline V gene sequence: CDR1 MNHEY, CDR2 SVGAGI. This CDR3 contains 15 residues. Here the CDR3 DNA reads TGTGCCAGCAGTTACCGGGCCTCCCGGAACTATGGCTACACCTTC. This sequence encodes CASSYRASRNYGYTF.

The CDR3: CASSLFTSRNTEAFF. CDR3 nucleotides: TGTGCCAGCAGTTTATTTACTTCTAGAAACACTGAAGCTTTCTTT. The chain recombines TRBV28 with TRBJ1-1; D remains ambiguous. V was pared by 1 base and J by 2 bases, with 11 bases between. The CDR3 is made up of 15 amino acids. The germline V gene has CDR1 MDHEN and CDR2 SYDVKM.

CDR3 bases: TGTGCCACCAGCAGAGTCGGTCCTAGAGGTCAGCCCCAGCATTTT. Translating it yields CATSRVGPRGQPQHF. The chain joins TRBV15 to TRBJ1-5; D unclear. The germline CDR1 and CDR2 sequences are LNHNV and YYDKDF (reference sequence). Trimming took off 1 base at V and 6 bases at J, with 13 bases between the two ends. This CDR3 spans 15 amino acids.